This T cell receptor beta chain was obtained from a study of vaccination and CD4 T cells after COVID-19. The treatment: roughly 10-day PBMC culture with coronavirus spike peptide pools or control peptides (ViraFEST assay). US Alpha, Beta and Delta variants postdated the positive PCR dates, which ran from March to December 2020. An Oncomine TCR Beta short-read assay was used to sequence the DNA from cultured CD4+ T cells. MiXCR, applied by TCRdb to the PCR reads, yields one record per CDR3 protein. The profile shows tens of thousands of distinct CDR3 sequences, about 48% of them singletons. The study's findings and limits: There was no significant change from approximately 21 to 38 median reactive clonotypes.

V was pared by 4 bases and J by 4 bases, with 19 bases between. The length of the CDR3 is 16 residues. Germline CDR1 is ENHRY and CDR2 is SYGVKD. In regard to this clonotype: Antigen: not known.

Specimen: CD4+ T cells from blood, cultured in vitro. The sequence was collected from a human donor who had recovered from COVID-19. J is TRBJ2-5 and V is TRBV10-3; TRBD2 might be the D (6 bases). This CDR3 is CAISVASAPFGETQYF. CDR3 bases: TGTGCCATCAGTGTAGCTAGCGCACCCTTCGGAGAGACCCAGTACTTC.